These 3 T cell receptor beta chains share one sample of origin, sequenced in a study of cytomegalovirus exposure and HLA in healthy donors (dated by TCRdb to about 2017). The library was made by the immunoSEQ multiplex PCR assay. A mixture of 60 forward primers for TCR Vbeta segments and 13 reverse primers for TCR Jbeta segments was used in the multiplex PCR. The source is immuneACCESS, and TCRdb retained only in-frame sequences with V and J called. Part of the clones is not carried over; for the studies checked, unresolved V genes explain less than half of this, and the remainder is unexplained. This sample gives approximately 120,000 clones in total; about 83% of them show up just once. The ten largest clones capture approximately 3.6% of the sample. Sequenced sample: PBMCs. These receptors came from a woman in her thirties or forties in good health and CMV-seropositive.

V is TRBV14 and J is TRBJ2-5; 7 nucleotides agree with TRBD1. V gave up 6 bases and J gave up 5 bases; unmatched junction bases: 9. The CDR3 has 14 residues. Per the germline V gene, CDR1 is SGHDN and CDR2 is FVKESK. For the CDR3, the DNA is TGTGCCAGCAGACCCCACAGGGGCTCGGAGACCCAGTACTTC. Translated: CASRPHRGSETQYF.

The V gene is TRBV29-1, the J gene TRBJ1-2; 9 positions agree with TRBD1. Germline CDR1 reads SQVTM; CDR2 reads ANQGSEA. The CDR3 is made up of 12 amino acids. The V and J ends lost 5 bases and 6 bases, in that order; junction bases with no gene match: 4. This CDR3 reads CSVNRGPHGYTF. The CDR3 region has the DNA TGCAGCGTTAACAGGGGGCCCCATGGCTACACCTTC.

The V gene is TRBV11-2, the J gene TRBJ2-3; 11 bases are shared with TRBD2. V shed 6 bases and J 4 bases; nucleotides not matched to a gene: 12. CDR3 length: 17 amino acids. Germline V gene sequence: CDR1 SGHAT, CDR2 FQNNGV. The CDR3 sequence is CASRGLAGGRGADTQYF. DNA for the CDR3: TGTGCCAGCAGGGGGCTAGCGGGAGGCCGCGGCGCAGATACGCAGTATTTT. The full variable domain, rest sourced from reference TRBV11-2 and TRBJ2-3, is EAGVAQSPRYKIIEKRQSVAFWCNPISGHATLYWYQQILGQGPKLLIQFQNNGVVDDSQLPKDRFSAERLKGVDSTLKIQPAKLEDSAVYLCASRGLAGGRGADTQYFGPGTRLTVL.